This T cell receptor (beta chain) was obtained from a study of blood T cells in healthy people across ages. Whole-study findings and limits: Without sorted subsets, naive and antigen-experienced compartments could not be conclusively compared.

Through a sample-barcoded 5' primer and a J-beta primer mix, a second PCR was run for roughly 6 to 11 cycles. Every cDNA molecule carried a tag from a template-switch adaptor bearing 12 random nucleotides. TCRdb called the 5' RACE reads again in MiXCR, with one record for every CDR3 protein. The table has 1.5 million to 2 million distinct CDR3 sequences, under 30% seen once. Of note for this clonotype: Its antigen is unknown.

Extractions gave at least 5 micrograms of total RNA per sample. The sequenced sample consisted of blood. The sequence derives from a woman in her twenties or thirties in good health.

CDR3 in amino acids: CSASSSDEQYF. Written as DNA, the CDR3 is TGCAGTGCTAGTTCCAGCGATGAGCAGTACTTC. The chain uses TRBV20-1 and TRBJ2-7; D unresolved. The V end was cut by 3 bases, the J end by 7 bases, with 10 bases between. CDR3 length: 11 residues. Germline CDR1 reads DFQATT; CDR2 reads SNEGSKA (reference sequence).